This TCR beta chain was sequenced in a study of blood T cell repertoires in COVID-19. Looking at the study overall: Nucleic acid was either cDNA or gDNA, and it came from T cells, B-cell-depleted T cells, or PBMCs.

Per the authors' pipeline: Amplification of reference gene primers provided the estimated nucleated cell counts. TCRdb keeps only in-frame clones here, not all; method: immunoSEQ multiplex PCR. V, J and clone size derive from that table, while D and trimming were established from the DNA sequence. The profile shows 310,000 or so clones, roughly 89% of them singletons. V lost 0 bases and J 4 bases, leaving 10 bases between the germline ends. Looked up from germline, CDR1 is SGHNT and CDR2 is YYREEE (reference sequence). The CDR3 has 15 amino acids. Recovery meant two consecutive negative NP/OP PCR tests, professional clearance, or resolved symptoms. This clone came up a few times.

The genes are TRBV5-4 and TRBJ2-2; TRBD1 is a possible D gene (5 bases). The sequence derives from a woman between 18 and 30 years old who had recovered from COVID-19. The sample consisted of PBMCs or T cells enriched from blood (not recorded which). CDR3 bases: TGTGCCAGCAGCTTGGACAGGACGTTCACCGGGGAGCTGTTTTTT. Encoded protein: CASSLDRTFTGELFF. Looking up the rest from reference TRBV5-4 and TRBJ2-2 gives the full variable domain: ETGVTQSPTHLIKTRGQQVTLRCSSQSGHNTVSWYQQALGQGPQFIFQYYREEENGRGNFPPRFSGLQFPNYSSELNVNALELDDSALYLCASSLDRTFTGELFFGEGSRLTVL.